The rows below give T cell receptor beta chains drawn from one sample of a study of blood T cells in healthy people across ages. MiXCR, applied by TCRdb to the 5' RACE reads, yields one record per CDR3 protein. Of approximately 810,000 distinct CDR3 sequences listed, more than 25% were seen once; the top ten hold 15% to 20%. The specimen sequenced was blood. The receptors come from a woman of 80 years or more in good health. The CDR3 runs from the conserved cysteine through the conserved F or W. D genes are given only for firm matches. Size tells how often a clone was seen (once, few, many) or the class of an expanded clone, and some rows leave it out.

V gene	D gene	clone size	J gene	CDR3 DNA	CDR3 protein
TRBV7-2	TRBD2	-	TRBJ2-3	TGTGCCAGCAGCCCGATGGGACTAGCGGAACAGTATTTT	CASSPMGLAEQYF
TRBV7-2	TRBD1	-	TRBJ2-7	TGTGCCAGCAGCTACGACAGGGGGGCCTACAATGAGCAGTACTTC	CASSYDRGAYNEQYF
TRBV7-9	-	-	TRBJ2-5	TGTGCCAGCAGCTTAGTAAGCGCAGAGTGGGAGACCCAGTACTTC	CASSLVSAEWETQYF
TRBV15	TRBD2	many	TRBJ2-7	TGTGCCACCAGCAGATTTTTCGGGACTACTAGCTCCTACGAGCAGTACTTC	CATSRFFGTTSSYEQYF
TRBV20-1	-	many	TRBJ2-7	TGCAGTGCTAGAAGCAATCTTCTCTCCTACGAGCAGTACTTC	CSARSNLLSYEQYF
TRBV5-1	TRBD2	many	TRBJ2-1	TGCGCCAGCAGCCTACCGGGACTAGCATACAATGAGCAGTTCTTC	CASSLPGLAYNEQFF
TRBV28	TRBD1	many	TRBJ2-5	TGTGCCAGCAGTTCCACAGGGGGCAAGGAGACCCAGTACTTC	CASSSTGGKETQYF
TRBV11-2	TRBD1	-	TRBJ1-6	TGTGCCAGCAGCATCGCCGGGACAGGGCAGAATTCACCCCTCCACTTT	CASSIAGTGQNSPLHF
TRBV5-6	-	few	TRBJ1-5	TGTGCCAGCAGCTTGACGGCGGCTAATCAGCCCCAGCATTTT	CASSLTAANQPQHF
TRBV7-9	-	-	TRBJ2-4	TGTGCCAGCAGCCGAGGCCCGGCCCAGGGCCTAGTCAAAAACATTCAGTACTTC	CASSRGPAQGLVKNIQYF
TRBV5-4	-	-	TRBJ2-3	TGTGCCAGCAGCTTGGGAGTACTGGGGAGCACAGATACGCAGTATTTT	CASSLGVLGSTDTQYF
TRBV4-3	TRBD1	many	TRBJ2-3	TGCGCCAGCAGCCAAGATATGACAGGGTCATCTAGCACAGATACGCAGTATTTT	CASSQDMTGSSSTDTQYF
TRBV20-1	-	-	TRBJ1-5	TGCAGTGCTAGCCGGGTCCAAGCCAGCAATCAGCCCCAGCATTTT	CSASRVQASNQPQHF
TRBV9	-	-	TRBJ2-2	TGTGCCAGCAGCGTACAGGTCACCGGGGAGCTGTTTTTT	CASSVQVTGELFF
TRBV20-1	-	-	TRBJ1-6	TGCAGTGCTAGAGATGGGGGAGATAATTCACCCCTCCACTTT	CSARDGGDNSPLHF
TRBV7-2	-	many	TRBJ2-7	TGTGCCAGCAGCATTAGTTGGGGCGAGCAGTACTTC	CASSISWGEQYF
TRBV5-1	TRBD1	many	TRBJ1-6	TGCGCCAGCAGTTTTTCAGGGGGCGATTCACCCCTCCACTTT	CASSFSGGDSPLHF
TRBV6-5	-	few	TRBJ2-3	TGTGCCAGCAGTTCAGTAGCGGCCCGCACAGATACGCAGTATTTT	CASSSVAARTDTQYF
TRBV6-2/TRBV6-3	TRBD1	many	TRBJ2-5	TGTGCCAGCAGTCGGGACAGGGGGCATCTGGAGACCCAGTACTTC	CASSRDRGHLETQYF
TRBV4-3	TRBD1	few	TRBJ2-2	TGCGCCAGCAGCCACTTAGGGGGCAGTACCGGGGAGCTGTTTTTT	CASSHLGGSTGELFF
TRBV7-2	-	few	TRBJ2-7	TGTGCCAGCAGCCCCTACGGGGCAAAAGAGGCCCAGTACTTC	CASSPYGAKEAQYF
TRBV7-2	TRBD1	-	TRBJ2-5	TGTGTCAGCAGCGCGTGGCAGGGGGCCTCCCAAGAGACCCAGTACTTC	CVSSAWQGASQETQYF
TRBV29-1	-	few	TRBJ1-1	TGCAGCGTCAGGGACACTGAAGCTTTCTTT	CSVRDTEAFF
TRBV12-3/TRBV12-4	TRBD2	many	TRBJ2-5	TGTGCCACACGGGGGACTAGCGGGACTCAAGAGACCCAGTACTTC	CATRGTSGTQETQYF
TRBV29-1	-	-	TRBJ2-3	TGCAGCGGAAACGCCGGGGATACGCAGTATTTT	CSGNAGDTQYF
TRBV7-9	-	many	TRBJ2-6	TGTGCCAGCAGCTTAGAGGCAGGGCGCTCTGGGGCCAACGTCCTGACTTTC	CASSLEAGRSGANVLTF
TRBV7-9	-	-	TRBJ2-2	TGTGCCAGCAGCTTAAATAAGAACACCGGGGAGCTGTTTTTT	CASSLNKNTGELFF
TRBV29-1	TRBD2	many	TRBJ2-7	TGCAGCGTTGAAGAGGGCCGGGAGGGGTACTTC	CSVEEGREGYF
TRBV7-2	-	-	TRBJ1-6	TGTGCCAGCAGCTTAGTCATGTATAATTCACCCCTCCACTTT	CASSLVMYNSPLHF
TRBV6-1	TRBD1	many	TRBJ2-5	TGTGCCAGCAGCTATCAGGGGGAAGAGACCCAGTACTTC	CASSYQGEETQYF
TRBV27	-	-	TRBJ1-2	TGTGCCAGCAGTTTAGGTGTACAGGGCGGCTACACCTTC	CASSLGVQGGYTF
TRBV6-2/TRBV6-3	TRBD2	-	TRBJ2-5	TGTGCCAGCAGTTACCTCTTTGGACTAGCGGGGGGCCAGGAGACCCAGTACTTC	CASSYLFGLAGGQETQYF
TRBV6-2/TRBV6-3	-	-	TRBJ2-7	TGTGCCAGCGCCGGGGGAGGTTACGAGCAGTACTTC	CASAGGGYEQYF
TRBV7-2	TRBD2	-	TRBJ2-5	TGTGCCAGCAGCTTAATTGGGCTAGCGGACCAAGAGACCCAGTACTTC	CASSLIGLADQETQYF
TRBV24-1	-	few	TRBJ2-1	TGTGCCACCAGTGACCCTGTCAAGGGGGGACATGAGCAGTTCTTC	CATSDPVKGGHEQFF
TRBV6-5	-	many	TRBJ2-7	TGTGCCAGCAGACTCTCCCGGGACGAAGAGCAGTACTTC	CASRLSRDEEQYF
TRBV21-1	-	few	TRBJ1-2	TGTGCCAGCAGCAAATTTAGGGGACAGGGGGGAGACTATGGCTACACCTTC	CASSKFRGQGGDYGYTF
TRBV24-1	-	many	TRBJ1-2	TGTGCCACCAGTGAGACAGGTGACTATGGCTACACCTTC	CATSETGDYGYTF